This T cell receptor beta chain was captured by sequencing in a study of prognosis after radiotherapy for stage I lung cancer. A volume of roughly 5.8 milliliters of peripheral blood was collected by draw at each of two time points. This clonotype was counted ten times or more. The CDR3 has 13 residues. The V gene's germline CDR1 is SGHAT and CDR2 FQNNGV. The germline V and J ends were trimmed by 3 bases and 1 base, with 7 bases remaining between them. Two-round multiplex PCR amplified TCR beta CDR3 from genomic DNA. The authors ran first-round PCR with primers specific to each TRBV and TRBJ gene. TCRdb redid the calling of the multiplex PCR reads with MiXCR, one entry per CDR3 protein. The table shows some 15,000 distinct CDR3 sequences, with roughly 27% occurring only once.

J is TRBJ2-7 and V is TRBV11-2; the D is unclear. The TCR originated in a donor over 45 with non-small cell lung cancer. Sequences were derived from PBMCs, sampled before or after stereotactic body radiation therapy (not recorded which). The CDR3 spells CASSLELSYEQYF. The CDR3 region has the DNA TGTGCCAGCAGCTTGGAACTTTCCTACGAGCAGTACTTC.